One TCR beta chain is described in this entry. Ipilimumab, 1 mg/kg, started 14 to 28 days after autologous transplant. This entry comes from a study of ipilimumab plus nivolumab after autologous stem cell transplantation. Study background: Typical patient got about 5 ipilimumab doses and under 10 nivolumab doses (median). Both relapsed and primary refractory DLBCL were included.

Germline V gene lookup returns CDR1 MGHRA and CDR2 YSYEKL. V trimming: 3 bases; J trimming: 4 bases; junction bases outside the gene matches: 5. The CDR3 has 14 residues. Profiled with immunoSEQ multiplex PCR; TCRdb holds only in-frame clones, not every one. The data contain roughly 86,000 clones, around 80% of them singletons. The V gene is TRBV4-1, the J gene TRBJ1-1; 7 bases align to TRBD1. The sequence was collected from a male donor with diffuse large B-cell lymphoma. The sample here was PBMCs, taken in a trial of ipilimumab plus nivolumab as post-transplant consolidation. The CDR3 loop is CASSQDTGVTEAFF. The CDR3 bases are TGCGCCAGCAGCCAGGATACAGGGGTCACTGAAGCTTTCTTT.